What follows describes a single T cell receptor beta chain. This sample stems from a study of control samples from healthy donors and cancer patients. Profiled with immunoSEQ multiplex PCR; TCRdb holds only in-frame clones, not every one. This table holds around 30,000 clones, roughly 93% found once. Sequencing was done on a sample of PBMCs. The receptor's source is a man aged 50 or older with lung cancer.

CDR3 sequence (DNA): TGTGCCAGCAGCCTCCAGGCCAATGAGCAGTTCTTC. It specifies CASSLQANEQFF. The gene calls are TRBV3-1 (or the pseudogene TRBV3-2) and TRBJ2-1, with D uncertain. Germline V gives CDR1 LGHDT, CDR2 YNNKEL (reference sequence). Trimming shortened V by 4 bases and J by 6 bases, and 7 bases separated the two germline ends. This CDR3 contains 12 residues.